This TCR beta chain was recorded in a study of blood T cell repertoires in COVID-19. The CDR3 extends over 15 amino acids. Germline CDR1 LNHDA, CDR2 SQIVND (reference sequence). Trimming cost V 6 bases and J 0 bases, with 14 bases left between them. Profiling relied on immunoSEQ multiplex PCR, and the TCRdb table lists in-frame clones only, not all of them. The data hold approximately 300,000 clones, with over 85% observed a single time. The sample holds one count of this clone. This TCR derives from a woman aged 25 to 45 with COVID-19, enrolled during active disease. V gene TRBV19 combines with J gene TRBJ1-2; D is unresolved. The sample was peripheral blood. Here the CDR3 DNA reads TGTGCCAGTAGAGCGGCTAGTACTCCTAACTATGGCTACACCTTC. It codes for CASRAASTPNYGYTF.